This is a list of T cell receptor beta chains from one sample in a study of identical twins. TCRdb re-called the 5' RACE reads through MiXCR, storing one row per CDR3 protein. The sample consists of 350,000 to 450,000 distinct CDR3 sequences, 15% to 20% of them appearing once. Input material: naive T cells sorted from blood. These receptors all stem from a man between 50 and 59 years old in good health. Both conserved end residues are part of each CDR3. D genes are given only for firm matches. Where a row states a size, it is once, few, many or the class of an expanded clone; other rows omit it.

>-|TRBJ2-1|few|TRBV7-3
TGTGCCAGCAGCCCCGACGGTGAGTGGGGCAATGAGCAGTTCTTC
CASSPDGEWGNEQFF
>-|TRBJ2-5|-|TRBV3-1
TGTGCCAGCAGCCAAGTGGGACACTGGTACTTC
CASSQVGHWYF
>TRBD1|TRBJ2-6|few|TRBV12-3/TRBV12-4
TGTGCCAGCAGTTTCCGGACAGGGGGTTTGTCTGGGGCCAACGTCCTGACTTTC
CASSFRTGGLSGANVLTF
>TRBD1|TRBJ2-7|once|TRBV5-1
TGCGCCAGCAGCACACAGGGGGCAATTTACTACGAGCAGTACTTC
CASSTQGAIYYEQYF
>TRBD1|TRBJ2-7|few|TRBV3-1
TGTGCCAGCAGCCAAGATTGGGGCAGGGGGAACGAGCAGTACTTC
CASSQDWGRGNEQYF
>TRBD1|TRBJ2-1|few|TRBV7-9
TGTGCCAGCAGGCCCAGACAGGGGGGCTATTACAATGAGCAGTTCTTC
CASRPRQGGYYNEQFF
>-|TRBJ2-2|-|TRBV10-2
TGCGCCAGCAGTGAGAGGCCCGGGGAGCTGTTTTTT
CASSERPGELFF
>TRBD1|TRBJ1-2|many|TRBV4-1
TGCGCCAGCAGCCAGGGACAGGGAAATAACTATGGCTACACCTTC
CASSQGQGNNYGYTF
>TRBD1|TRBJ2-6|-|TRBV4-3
TGCGCCAGCAGCCGAGGACAGGGGCGAGGTGGGGCCAACGTCCTGACTTTC
CASSRGQGRGGANVLTF
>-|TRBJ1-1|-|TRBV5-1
TGCGCCAGCAGCTTGCCCTCCCCTGAAGCTTTCTTT
CASSLPSPEAFF
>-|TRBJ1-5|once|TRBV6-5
TGTGCCAGCAGTAACAAGGATCAGCCCCAGCATTTT
CASSNKDQPQHF
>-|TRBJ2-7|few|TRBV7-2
TGTGCCAGCAGCCAAACTTGGACTTACGAGCAGTACTTC
CASSQTWTYEQYF
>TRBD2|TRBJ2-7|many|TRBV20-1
TGCAGTGCTAGCGGTTCTAGCGGGTCGTGGGAGCAGTACTTC
CSASGSSGSWEQYF
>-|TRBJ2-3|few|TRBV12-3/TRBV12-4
TGTGCCAGCAACACCGCTACCGGGTATACGCAGTATTTT
CASNTATGYTQYF
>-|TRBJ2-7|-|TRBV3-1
TGTGCCAGCAGCCGGTCATACGAGCAGTGCTTC
CASSRSYEQCF
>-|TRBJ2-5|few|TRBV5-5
TGTGCCAGCAGCTTGGGATTAGCCTTTCGCGGGACCCAGTACTTC
CASSLGLAFRGTQYF
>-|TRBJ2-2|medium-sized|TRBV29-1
TGCAGCGTTGAAGATGGGGTCGGGTACACCGGGGAGCTGTTTTTT
CSVEDGVGYTGELFF
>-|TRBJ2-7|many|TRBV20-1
TGCAGTGCCCCATGGGGACAAACGTCCTACGAGCAGTACTTC
CSAPWGQTSYEQYF
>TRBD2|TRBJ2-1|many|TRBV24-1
TGTGCCACCAGTGATTTCACTAGCGGGACCTACAATGAGCAGTTCTTC
CATSDFTSGTYNEQFF
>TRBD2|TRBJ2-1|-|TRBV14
TGTGCCAGCAGCGGGATACTAGCGGGGGGCCACGGAAATATGGGTCGGCAGTTCTTC
CASSGILAGGHGNMGRQFF
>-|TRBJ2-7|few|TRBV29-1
TGCAGCGTCCTGGGGGGGCGGGAGAGTTACGAGCAGTACTTC
CSVLGGRESYEQYF
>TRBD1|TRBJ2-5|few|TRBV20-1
TGCAGTGCTCCCGCCTGGGACAGCCAAGAGACCCAGTACTTC
CSAPAWDSQETQYF
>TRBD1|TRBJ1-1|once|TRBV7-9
TGTGCCAGCAGTCGGACAGGGTTCGTTGAAGCTTTCTTT
CASSRTGFVEAFF
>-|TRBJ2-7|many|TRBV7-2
TGTGCCAGCAGCTCCTCGGGAGCAGTCTCCTACGAGCAGTACTTC
CASSSSGAVSYEQYF
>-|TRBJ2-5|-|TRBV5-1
TGCGCCAGCAAGGGTTCCGGCCAAGAGACCCAGTACTTC
CASKGSGQETQYF
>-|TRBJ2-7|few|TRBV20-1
TGCAGTGCTACCTGGGGGTACGAGCAGTACTTC
CSATWGYEQYF
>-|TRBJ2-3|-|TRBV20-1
TGCAGTGCTAGAGATAGTGGGGGGTTCACAGATACGCAGTATTTT
CSARDSGGFTDTQYF
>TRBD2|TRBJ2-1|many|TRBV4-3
TGCGCCAGCAGCGACGTAAAATCTAGCGGGGGGGCCTACAATGAGCAGTTCTTC
CASSDVKSSGGAYNEQFF
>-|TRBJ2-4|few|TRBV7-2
TGTGCCAGCAGCTTTTCGGGCCCAATAGCCAAAAACATTCAGTACTTC
CASSFSGPIAKNIQYF
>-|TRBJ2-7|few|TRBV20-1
TGCAGTGGCGCAGCTTGGACCTACGAGCAGTACTTC
CSGAAWTYEQYF
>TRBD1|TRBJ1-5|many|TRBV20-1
TGCAGTGCTCGGACAGGAAACAATCAGCCCCAGCATTTT
CSARTGNNQPQHF
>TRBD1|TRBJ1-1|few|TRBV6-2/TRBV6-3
TGTGCCAGCGCAAGGGGGCGGATTGAAGCTTTCTTT
CASARGRIEAFF
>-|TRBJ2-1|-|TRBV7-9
TGTGCCAGCAGCTTAAGCTTGCCTTGGACCCATGAGCAGTTCTTC
CASSLSLPWTHEQFF
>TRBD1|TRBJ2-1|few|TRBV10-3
TGTGCCATTACCGGTGGGACAGGGGGCTTCAATGAGCAGTTCTTC
CAITGGTGGFNEQFF
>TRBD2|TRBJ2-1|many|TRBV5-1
TGCGCCAGCAGCCCGAGCGGGGGCACCTACAATGAGCAGTTCTTC
CASSPSGGTYNEQFF
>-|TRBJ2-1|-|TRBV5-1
TGCGCCAGCAGCCCTGAGCGGTTCGAGCAGTTCTTC
CASSPERFEQFF
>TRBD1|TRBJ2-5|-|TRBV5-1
TGCGCCAGCAGCACGGGACAGCTATACCAAGAGACCCAGTACTTC
CASSTGQLYQETQYF
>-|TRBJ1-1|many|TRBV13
TGTGCCAGCAGCTTCTATTCTAAGAACACTGAAGCTTTCTTT
CASSFYSKNTEAFF
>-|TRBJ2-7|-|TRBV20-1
TGCAGTGCTAGAGATCGTACAGCTTCTCGGGAGCAGTACTTC
CSARDRTASREQYF
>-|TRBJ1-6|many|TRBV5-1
TGCGCCAGCAGCTTGGATGGGGCGGGTTCACCCCTCCACTTT
CASSLDGAGSPLHF